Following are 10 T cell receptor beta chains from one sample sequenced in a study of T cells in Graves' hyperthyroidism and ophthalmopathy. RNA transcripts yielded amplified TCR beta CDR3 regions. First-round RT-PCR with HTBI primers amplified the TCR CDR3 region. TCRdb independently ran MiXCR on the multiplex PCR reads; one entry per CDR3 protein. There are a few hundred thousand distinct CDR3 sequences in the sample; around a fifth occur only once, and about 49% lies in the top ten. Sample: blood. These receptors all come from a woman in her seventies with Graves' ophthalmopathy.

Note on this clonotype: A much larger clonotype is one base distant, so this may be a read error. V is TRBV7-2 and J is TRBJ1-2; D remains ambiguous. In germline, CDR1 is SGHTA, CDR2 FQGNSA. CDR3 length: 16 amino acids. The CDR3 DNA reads TGTGCCAGCAGCTTAGCGTCGCACCGGATAAACTATGGCCACACCTTC. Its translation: CASSLASHRINYGHTF.

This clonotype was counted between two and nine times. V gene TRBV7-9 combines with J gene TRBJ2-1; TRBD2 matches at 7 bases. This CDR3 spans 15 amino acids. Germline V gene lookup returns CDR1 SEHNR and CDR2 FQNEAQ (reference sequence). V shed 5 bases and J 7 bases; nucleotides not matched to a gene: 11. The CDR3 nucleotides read TGTGCCAGCAGCGTTGCGGCGGGAGCCAAAAATGAGCAGTTCTTC. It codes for CASSVAAGAKNEQFF.

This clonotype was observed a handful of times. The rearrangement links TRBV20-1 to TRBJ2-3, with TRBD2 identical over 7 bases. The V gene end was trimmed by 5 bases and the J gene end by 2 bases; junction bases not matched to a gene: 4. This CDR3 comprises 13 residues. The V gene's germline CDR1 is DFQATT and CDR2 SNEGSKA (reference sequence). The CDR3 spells CSAGLVFTDTQYF. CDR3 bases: TGCAGTGCTGGACTAGTTTTCACAGATACGCAGTATTTT.

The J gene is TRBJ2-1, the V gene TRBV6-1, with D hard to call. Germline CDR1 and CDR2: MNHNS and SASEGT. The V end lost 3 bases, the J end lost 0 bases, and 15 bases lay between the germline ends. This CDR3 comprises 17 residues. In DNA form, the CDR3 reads TGTGCCAGCAGTGAGCTGGGTGGCTCTTTCTCCTACAATGAGCAGTTCTTC. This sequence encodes CASSELGGSFSYNEQFF.

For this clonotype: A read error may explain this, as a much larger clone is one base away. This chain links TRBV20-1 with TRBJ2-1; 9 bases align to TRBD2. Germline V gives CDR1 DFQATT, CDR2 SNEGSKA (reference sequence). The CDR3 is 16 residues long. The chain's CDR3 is CSAIGPGGRANNEQLF. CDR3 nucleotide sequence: TGCAGTGCTATTGGTCCCGGCGGGAGGGCCAACAATGAGCAGCTCTTC.

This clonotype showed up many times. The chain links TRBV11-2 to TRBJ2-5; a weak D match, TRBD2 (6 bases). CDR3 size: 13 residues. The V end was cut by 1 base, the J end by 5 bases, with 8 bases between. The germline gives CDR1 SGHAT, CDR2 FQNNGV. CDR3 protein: CASSLASVETQYF. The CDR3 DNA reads TGTGCCAGCAGCTTAGCTAGCGTTGAGACCCAGTACTTC.

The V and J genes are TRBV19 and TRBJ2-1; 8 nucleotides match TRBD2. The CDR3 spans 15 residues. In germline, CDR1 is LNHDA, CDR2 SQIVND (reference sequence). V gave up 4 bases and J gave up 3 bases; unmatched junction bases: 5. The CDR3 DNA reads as TGTGCCAGTAGTACTTTAGCGGGACGCTACAATGAGCAGTTCTTC. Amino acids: CASSTLAGRYNEQFF.

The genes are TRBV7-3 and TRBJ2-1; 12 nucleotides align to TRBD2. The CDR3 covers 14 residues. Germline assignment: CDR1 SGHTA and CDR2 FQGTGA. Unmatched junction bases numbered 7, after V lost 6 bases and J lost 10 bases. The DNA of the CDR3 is TGTGCCAGCAGTCGGACTAGCGGGACACGGGAGCAGTTCTTC. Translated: CASSRTSGTREQFF.

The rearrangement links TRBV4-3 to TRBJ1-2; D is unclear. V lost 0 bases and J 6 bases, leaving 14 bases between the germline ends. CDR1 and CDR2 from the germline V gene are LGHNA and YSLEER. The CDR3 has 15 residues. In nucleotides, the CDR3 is TGCGCCAGCAGCCAAGACGTGACGTACGTAGATGGCTACACCTTC. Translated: CASSQDVTYVDGYTF.

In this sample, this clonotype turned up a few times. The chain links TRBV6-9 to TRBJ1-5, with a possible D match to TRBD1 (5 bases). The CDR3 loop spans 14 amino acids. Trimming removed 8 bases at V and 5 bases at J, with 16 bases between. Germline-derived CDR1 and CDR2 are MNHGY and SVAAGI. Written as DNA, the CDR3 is TGTGCCAGCGGGGTTACGGGAGGGGATCAGCCCCAGCATTTT. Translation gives CASGVTGGDQPQHF.